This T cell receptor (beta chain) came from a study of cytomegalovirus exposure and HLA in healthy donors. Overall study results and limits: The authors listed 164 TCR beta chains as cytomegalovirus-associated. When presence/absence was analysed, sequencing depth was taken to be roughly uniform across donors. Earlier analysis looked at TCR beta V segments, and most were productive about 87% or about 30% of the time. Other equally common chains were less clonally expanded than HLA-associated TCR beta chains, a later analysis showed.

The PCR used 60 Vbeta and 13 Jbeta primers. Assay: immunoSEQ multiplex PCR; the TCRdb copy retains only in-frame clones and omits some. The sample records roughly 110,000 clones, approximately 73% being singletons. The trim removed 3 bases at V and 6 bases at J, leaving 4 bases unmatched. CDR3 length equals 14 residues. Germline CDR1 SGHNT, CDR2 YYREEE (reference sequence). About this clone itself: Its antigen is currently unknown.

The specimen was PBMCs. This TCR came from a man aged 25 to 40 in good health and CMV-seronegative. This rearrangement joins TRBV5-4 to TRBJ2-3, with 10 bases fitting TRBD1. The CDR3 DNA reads TGTGCCAGCAGCTCCAGACAGGGGGCCGATACGCAGTATTTT. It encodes CASSSRQGADTQYF.